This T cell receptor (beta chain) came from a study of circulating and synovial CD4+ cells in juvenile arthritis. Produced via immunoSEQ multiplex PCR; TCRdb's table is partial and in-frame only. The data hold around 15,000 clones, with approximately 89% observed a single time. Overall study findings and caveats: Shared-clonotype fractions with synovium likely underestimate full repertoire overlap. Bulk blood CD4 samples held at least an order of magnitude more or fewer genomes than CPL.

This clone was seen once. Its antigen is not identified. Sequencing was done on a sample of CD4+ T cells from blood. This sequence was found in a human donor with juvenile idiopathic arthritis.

The CDR3 is CASSPRGQGALEQYF. For the CDR3, the DNA is TGCGCCAGCAGTCCCAGGGGACAGGGGGCTCTTGAGCAGTACTTC. The V and J genes are TRBV23-1 and TRBJ2-7; 12 bases are shared with TRBD1. TRBV23-1 is annotated as an ORF whose role is uncertain. The CDR3 extends over 15 amino acids. J lost 7 bases, V lost 4 bases, and 8 bases had no gene match.